Below, 15 T cell receptor beta chains from the same sample are listed, as sequenced in a study of blood T cell repertoires in COVID-19. Assay used: immunoSEQ multiplex PCR; TCRdb lists only in-frame clones, some missing. Of tens of thousands of clones detected, 70% to 85% appear once; the ten largest clones hold just under 25%. Input material: peripheral blood. Source of these receptors: a man aged 60 to 75 with acute or convalescent COVID-19.

This chain links TRBV2 with TRBJ2-5; tentative D call: TRBD2 (6 bases). Germline CDR1 SNHLY, CDR2 FYNNEI. This CDR3 spans 16 amino acids. The germline V and J ends were trimmed by 3 bases and 5 bases, with 19 bases remaining between them. The CDR3 region is CASSDRTTLEFETQYF. The CDR3 nucleotides are TGTGCCAGCAGTGACCGGACTACCCTCGAGTTCGAGACCCAGTACTTC. Variable domain in full (rest from reference TRBV2 and TRBJ2-5): EPEVTQTPSHQVTQMGQEVILRCVPISNHLYFYWYRQILGQKVEFLVSFYNNEISEKSEIFDDQFSVERPDGSNFTLKIRSTKLEDSAMYFCASSDRTTLEFETQYFGPGTRLLVL.

This clone has more than one count but fewer than ten. The chain employs TRBV27 and TRBJ1-3, with D possibly TRBD1 on 6 matching bases. The CDR3 runs 16 residues. The germline V and J ends were trimmed by 6 bases and 0 bases, with 15 bases remaining between them. The germline V gene has CDR1 MNHEY and CDR2 SMNVEV (reference sequence). DNA of the CDR3: TGTGCCAGCAGCCTAACCAGGGGCTTCTCTGGAAACACCATATATTTT. Translated: CASSLTRGFSGNTIYF.

The chain is built from TRBV9 and TRBJ2-2, with D hard to call. Germline assignment: CDR1 SGDLS and CDR2 YYNGEE. The CDR3 covers 14 residues. The V gene lost 3 bases and the J gene lost 1 base, with 7 bases spanning the gap. The CDR3 sequence is CASSARQNTGELFF. The CDR3 region has the DNA TGTGCCAGCAGCGCTCGACAGAACACCGGGGAGCTGTTTTTT.

This clone showed up just a few times. The chain joins TRBV2 to TRBJ1-1; TRBD1 aligns across 8 bases. V gave up 6 bases and J gave up 0 bases; unmatched junction bases: 12. CDR3 length equals 17 residues. Germline V gene sequence: CDR1 SNHLY, CDR2 FYNNEI. CDR3 protein: CASRAGTGVPLNTEAFF. CDR3 DNA sequence: TGTGCCAGCAGGGCCGGGACAGGAGTCCCCTTGAACACTGAAGCTTTCTTT.

This rearrangement joins TRBV4-2 to TRBJ1-1, with D possibly matching TRBD1 (5 bases). The CDR3 consists of 15 residues. The germline V gene has CDR1 LGHNA and CDR2 YNFKEQ. V was clipped by 1 base and J by 4 bases, with 13 bases between them. The CDR3 sequence is CASSQVGGGSTEAFF. The CDR3, as DNA: TGTGCCAGCAGCCAAGTAGGCGGGGGGAGCACTGAAGCTTTCTTT.

V is TRBV6-2 or TRBV6-3 and J is TRBJ1-4; tentative D call: TRBD1 (5 bases). The CDR3 covers 15 residues. CDR1 is MNHEY, CDR2 SVGEGT, per germline. The V end lost 4 bases, the J end lost 7 bases, and 16 bases lay between the germline ends. The CDR3 DNA reads as TGTGCCAGCAGTTCAACAGGAATTTGGTTTGAAAAACTGTTTTTT. It yields the protein CASSSTGIWFEKLFF.

The gene calls are TRBV7-9 and TRBJ2-5; D is perhaps TRBD1 (6 bases). The V and J ends lost 8 bases and 7 bases respectively, with 11 bases between them. The germline CDR1 and CDR2 sequences are SEHNR and FQNEAQ (reference sequence). The CDR3 contains 11 residues. As DNA, the CDR3 is TGTGCCAGCCTCTTCAGGGGGACCCAGTACTTC. This codes for CASLFRGTQYF.

The V and J genes are TRBV2 and TRBJ1-2; TRBD1 aligns across 8 bases. CDR1 SNHLY and CDR2 FYNNEI come from the germline V gene. Losses at the gene ends were 3 bases for V and 4 bases for J; bases not matched to a gene: 1. This CDR3 contains 13 residues. CDR3 bases: TGTGCCAGCAGTGACGGACAGGGCTATGGCTACACCTTC. It specifies CASSDGQGYGYTF.

This clone was found a few times. This sequence joins TRBV15 and TRBJ1-6; D not certain. The germline CDR1 and CDR2 sequences are LNHNV and YYDKDF (reference sequence). Trimming removed 7 bases at V and 3 bases at J, with 13 bases between. The CDR3 totals 15 residues. The CDR3 DNA is TGTGCCACCACGGAGAAGTCTTACTATAATTCACCCCTCCACTTT. Protein sequence: CATTEKSYYNSPLHF.

This chain joins TRBV11-2 and TRBJ1-3, with 9 positions matching TRBD1. Germline CDR1 SGHAT, CDR2 FQNNGV. This CDR3 comprises 15 residues. The V gene end was trimmed by 6 bases and the J gene end by 4 bases; junction bases not matched to a gene: 7. The DNA of the CDR3 is TGTGCCAGCAGATCACAGGGGGCTATCGGAAACACCATATATTTT. The encoded protein is CASRSQGAIGNTIYF.

The gene calls are TRBV14 and TRBJ1-6; TRBD1 matches at 10 bases. Germline trimming cut 1 base from V and 9 bases from J; bases unmatched to any gene: 3. Germline V CDR1 and CDR2: SGHDN, FVKESK. There are 15 residues in the CDR3. Here the CDR3 DNA reads TGTGCCAGCAGCCAAGTGACAGGGGGCATTTCACCCCTCCACTTT. Amino acid sequence: CASSQVTGGISPLHF.

The rearrangement links TRBV29-1 to TRBJ1-2; 7 nucleotides agree with TRBD1. CDR1 and CDR2 from the germline V gene are SQVTM and ANQGSEA. This CDR3 contains 15 residues. J was trimmed by 5 bases and V by 0 bases; bases with no gene match: 9. CDR3 bases: TGCAGCGTTGAAGATCACAGGGGCAAAAGTTATGGCTACACCTTC. As protein: CSVEDHRGKSYGYTF. Using reference TRBV29-1 and TRBJ1-2 for the parts outside the CDR3, the full variable domain is SAVISQKPSRDICQRGTSLTIQCQVDSQVTMMFWYRQQPGQSLTLIATANQGSEATYESGFVIDKFPISRPNLTFSTLTVSNMSPEDSSIYLCSVEDHRGKSYGYTFGSGTRLTVV.

The gene calls are TRBV5-5 and TRBJ1-4; 9 bases fit TRBD1. The CDR3 has 16 residues. Germline assignment: CDR1 SGHKS and CDR2 YYEKEE (reference sequence). The V gene end was trimmed by 1 base and the J gene end by 7 bases; junction bases not matched to a gene: 8. The CDR3, as DNA: TGTGCCAGCAGCTTGCGAGGGACAGGGTGGGGTGAAAAACTGTTTTTT. As protein: CASSLRGTGWGEKLFF.

The chain employs TRBV7-9 and TRBJ1-5, with D possibly TRBD1 on 5 matching bases. The CDR3 contains 14 residues. Trimming left V 1 base short and J 7 bases short, with 11 bases between. Germline lookup yields CDR1 SEHNR and CDR2 FQNEAQ (reference sequence). For the CDR3, the DNA is TGTGCCAGCAGCTTAGACGGGGCGGGACAGCCCCAGCATTTT. It encodes CASSLDGAGQPQHF.

This clone was seen a few times. The chain has TRBV5-1 and TRBJ1-6; 7 bases match TRBD1. This CDR3 is 17 amino acids long. CDR1 is SGHRS, CDR2 YFSETQ, per germline. V lost 10 bases, J lost 4 bases, and 17 bases stayed unmatched. Here the CDR3 reads CASRQGETALYNSPLHF. The CDR3 DNA reads as TGCGCCTCCCGACAGGGAGAAACCGCCCTTTATAATTCACCCCTCCACTTT.